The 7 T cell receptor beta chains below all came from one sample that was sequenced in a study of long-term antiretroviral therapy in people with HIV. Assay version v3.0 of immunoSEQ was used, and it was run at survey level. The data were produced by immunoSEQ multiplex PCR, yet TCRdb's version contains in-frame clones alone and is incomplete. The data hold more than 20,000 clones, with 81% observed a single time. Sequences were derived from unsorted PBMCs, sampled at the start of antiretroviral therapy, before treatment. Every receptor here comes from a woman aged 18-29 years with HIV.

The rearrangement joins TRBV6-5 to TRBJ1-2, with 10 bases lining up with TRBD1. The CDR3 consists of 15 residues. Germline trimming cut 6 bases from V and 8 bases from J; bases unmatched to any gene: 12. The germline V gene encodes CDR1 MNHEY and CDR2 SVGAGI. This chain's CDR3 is CASSQTQGTGEGYTF. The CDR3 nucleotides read TGTGCCAGCAGCCAGACTCAAGGGACAGGGGAAGGCTACACCTTC.

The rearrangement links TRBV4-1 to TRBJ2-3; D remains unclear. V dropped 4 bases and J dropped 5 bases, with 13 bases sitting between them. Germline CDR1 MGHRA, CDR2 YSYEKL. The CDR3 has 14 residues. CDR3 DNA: TGCGCCAGCAGCCCATCGGAAACCAAAGATACGCAGTATTTT. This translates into CASSPSETKDTQYF.

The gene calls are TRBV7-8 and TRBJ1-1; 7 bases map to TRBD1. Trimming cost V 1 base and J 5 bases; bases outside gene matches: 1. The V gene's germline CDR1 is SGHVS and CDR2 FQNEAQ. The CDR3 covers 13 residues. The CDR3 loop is CASSLGTGTEAFF. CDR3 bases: TGTGCCAGCAGCTTAGGGACAGGTACTGAAGCTTTCTTT.

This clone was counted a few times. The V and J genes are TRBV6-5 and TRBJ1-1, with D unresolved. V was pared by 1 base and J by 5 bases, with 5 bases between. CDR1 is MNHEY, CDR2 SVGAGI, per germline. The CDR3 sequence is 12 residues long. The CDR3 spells CASSYLGTEAFF. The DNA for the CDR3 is TGTGCCAGCAGTTACTTGGGAACTGAAGCTTTCTTT.

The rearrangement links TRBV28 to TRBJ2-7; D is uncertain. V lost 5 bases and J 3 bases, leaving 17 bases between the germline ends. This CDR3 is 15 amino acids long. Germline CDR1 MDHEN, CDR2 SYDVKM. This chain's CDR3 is CASSPAPSPFYEQYF. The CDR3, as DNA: TGTGCCAGCAGTCCTGCCCCTTCACCCTTCTACGAGCAGTACTTC.

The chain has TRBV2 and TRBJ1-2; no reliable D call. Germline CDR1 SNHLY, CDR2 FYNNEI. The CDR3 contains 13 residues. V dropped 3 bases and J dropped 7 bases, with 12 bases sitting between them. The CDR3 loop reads CASSESQASGYTF. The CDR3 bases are TGTGCCAGCAGTGAGTCGCAGGCTTCTGGCTACACCTTC. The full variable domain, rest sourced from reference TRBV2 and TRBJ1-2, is EPEVTQTPSHQVTQMGQEVILRCVPISNHLYFYWYRQILGQKVEFLVSFYNNEISEKSEIFDDQFSVERPDGSNFTLKIRSTKLEDSAMYFCASSESQASGYTFGSGTRLTVV.

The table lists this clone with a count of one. CDR3 sequence (DNA): TGTGCCAGCAGTTTAACGGGAGGCCAAAATGAGCAGTTCTTC. Its protein is CASSLTGGQNEQFF. The V and J genes are TRBV28 and TRBJ2-1; 7 bases agree with TRBD2. Germline V gene lookup returns CDR1 MDHEN and CDR2 SYDVKM. CDR3 length equals 14 residues. Trimming cost V 2 bases and J 7 bases; bases outside gene matches: 5.